This note documents a single T cell receptor beta chain sequence. The antigen it recognizes is unknown. Per-base quality was not reported, and no clone a single base away is much larger than it. Known numbers of KT2, a T cell clone whose TCR had been sequenced previously, were spiked into unfractionated PBMC to test the sensitivity and accuracy of the pipeline. A range of KT2-to-PBMC ratios was produced by mixing KT2 cells with a fixed number of PBMC. The library was obtained by UMI-ligation and nested PCR. A single-stranded oligonucleotide bearing the Illumina SP2 sequence and a UMI was ligated to the 3' end of the cDNA with T4 RNA ligase 1. PCR1 consisted of four to five cycles (98 degrees C 15 s, 69 degrees C 30 s, 72 degrees C 40 s), and for the beta primer an equimolar mix of RC1.1 and RC1.2 was used to cover TRBC1 and TRBC2. From PCR2 onward, TCR alpha and beta chains were processed separately, and sample indices and Illumina adaptors were added. The UMI was composed of 12 random nucleotides, arranged as two hexamers separated by a spacer, and was positioned after an 8-base spacer. Sequencing was done on an Illumina MiSeq using v2 2x251 paired-end chemistry, usually with about eleven samples per run. To increase diversity, roughly 5-7% PhiX DNA was added to each sequencing library. As for how the authors treated the data: bcl2fastq converted raw reads to FASTQ, and Demultiplexor demultiplexed the reads by dual indices. V and J genes were assigned by Decombinator through tag matching that permitted a single base-pair mismatch. Collapsinator used UMIs to correct both sequencing errors and frequency errors arising from PCR heterogeneity. CDR3Translator converted Decombinator identifiers into nucleotide sequence, translated that sequence into amino acids, and extracted CDR3 based on C- and N-terminal motifs. Each distinct KT2 TCR was counted as one cluster of KT2 sequences that shared a single unique molecular identifier. The public reads were quality trimmed at Q25 with fastp and then assembled into clones with MiXCR by TCRdb, keeping productive beta chains. Under each unique CDR3 protein, matching rows form one entry showing the most common genes and DNA. TCRdb's processing, not the authors' own work, is the source of the V and J calls. The sample contains 52,000 or so distinct CDR3 sequences, roughly an eighth of them found a single time. The ten largest clonotypes hold around 9.9% of the sample.

These data are taken from a study of quantifying T cell responses using KT2 cells (dated by TCRdb to the late 2010s). For the study in its entirety: RNA was DNase-treated and reverse transcribed with TCR alpha and beta constant-region primers, mostly using SuperScript III. To prevent over-amplification, PCR2 was performed as a SYBR Green qPCR and halted at a predetermined fluorescence threshold. Under optimum conditions, the efficiency of the T4 ligation step was estimated to be more than 8%.

Overall study outcomes, separate from this receptor: No side-by-side comparison between this pipeline and other TCR sequencing techniques was included in the study. Even at the lowest spike-in tested, roughly one KT2 cell per 100,000 PBMC, KT2 sequences were still detected. Saturation in the detection of KT2 sequences was observed at very high KT2 spike-in numbers. The numbers of KT2 alpha and beta sequences increased linearly with the number of input KT2 cells across several orders of magnitude.

The trim is 3 bases for V and 6 bases for J, with a gap of 21 bases between the germline ends. The CDR3 starts with the cysteine, ends with the phenylalanine, and has 16 residues. Only CDR3 DNA remains: 48 bases, in frame from the first base. In the germline V gene (reference sequence), CDR1 corresponds to WNHNN and CDR2 to SYGVQD. The origin of this receptor is a human donor. The specimen sequenced was PBMCs spiked with cells of the T cell clone KT2. Recombination joined TRBV10-1 with TRBJ2-7; a tentative D call is TRBD1 (5 bases match). The CDR3 region has the sequence CASSDPRGPGLGEQYF. The nucleotides are TGCGCCAGCAGTGACCCACGCGGCCCAGGGTTGGGCGAGCAGTACTTC.